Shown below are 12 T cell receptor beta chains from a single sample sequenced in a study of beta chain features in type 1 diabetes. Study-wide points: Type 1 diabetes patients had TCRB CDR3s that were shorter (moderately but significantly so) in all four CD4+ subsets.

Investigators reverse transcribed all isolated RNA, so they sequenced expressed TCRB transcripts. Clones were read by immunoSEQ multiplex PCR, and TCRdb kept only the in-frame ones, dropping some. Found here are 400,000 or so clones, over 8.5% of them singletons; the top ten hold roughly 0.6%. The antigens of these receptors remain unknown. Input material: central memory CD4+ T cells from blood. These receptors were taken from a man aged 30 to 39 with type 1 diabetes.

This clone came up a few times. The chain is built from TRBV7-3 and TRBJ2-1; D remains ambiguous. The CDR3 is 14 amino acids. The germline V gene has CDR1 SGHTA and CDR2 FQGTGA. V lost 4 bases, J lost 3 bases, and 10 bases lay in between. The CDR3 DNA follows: TGTGCCAGCAGCTCCGGATCTCTCTACAATGAGCAGTTCTTC. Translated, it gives CASSSGSLYNEQFF. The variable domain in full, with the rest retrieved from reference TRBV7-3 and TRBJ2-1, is GAGVSQTPSNKVTEKGKYVELRCDPISGHTALYWYRQSLGQGPEFLIYFQGTGAADDSGLPNDRFFAVRPEGSVSTLKIQRTERGDSAVYLCASSSGSLYNEQFFGPGTRLTVL.

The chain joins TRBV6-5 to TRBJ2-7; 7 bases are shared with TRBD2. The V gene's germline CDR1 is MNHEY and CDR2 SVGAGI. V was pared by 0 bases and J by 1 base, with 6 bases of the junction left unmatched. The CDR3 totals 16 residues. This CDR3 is CASSYSRASGSYEQYF. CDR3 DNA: TGTGCCAGCAGTTACTCGCGTGCTAGCGGTTCCTACGAGCAGTACTTC.

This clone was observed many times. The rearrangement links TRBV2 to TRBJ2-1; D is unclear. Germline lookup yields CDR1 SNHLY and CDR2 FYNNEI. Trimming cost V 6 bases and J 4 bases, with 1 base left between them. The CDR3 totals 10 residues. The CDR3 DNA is TGTGCCAGCAGGTACAATGAGCAGTTCTTC. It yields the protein CASRYNEQFF. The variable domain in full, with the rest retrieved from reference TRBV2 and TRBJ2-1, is EPEVTQTPSHQVTQMGQEVILRCVPISNHLYFYWYRQILGQKVEFLVSFYNNEISEKSEIFDDQFSVERPDGSNFTLKIRSTKLEDSAMYFCASRYNEQFFGPGTRLTVL.

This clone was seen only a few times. CDR3 DNA sequence: TGTGCCAGCAGTCTTTCGTCGGGGAACCTTGCGCCCCAGCATTTT. Translating it yields CASSLSSGNLAPQHF. This chain connects TRBV7-9 to TRBJ1-5; unclear D gene. The CDR3 is 15 amino acids. CDR1 is SEHNR and CDR2 is FQNEAQ in the germline V gene (reference sequence). V lost 6 bases, J lost 9 bases, and 21 bases lay in between.

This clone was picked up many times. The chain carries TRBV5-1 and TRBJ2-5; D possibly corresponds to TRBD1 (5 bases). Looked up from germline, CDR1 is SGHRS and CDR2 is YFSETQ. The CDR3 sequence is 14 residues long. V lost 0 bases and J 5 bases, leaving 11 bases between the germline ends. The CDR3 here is CASSLEGPRETQYF. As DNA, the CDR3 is TGCGCCAGCAGCTTGGAGGGGCCCCGGGAGACCCAGTACTTC.

The CDR3 loop is CASSRETGLYEQFF. CDR3 DNA sequence: TGTGCCAGCTCGCGGGAGACGGGTTTATATGAGCAGTTCTTC. This chain connects TRBV19 to TRBJ2-1; 7 nucleotides agree with TRBD2. V was pared by 9 bases and J by 8 bases, with 13 bases of the junction left unmatched. There are 14 residues in the CDR3. Looked up from germline, CDR1 is LNHDA and CDR2 is SQIVND (reference sequence).

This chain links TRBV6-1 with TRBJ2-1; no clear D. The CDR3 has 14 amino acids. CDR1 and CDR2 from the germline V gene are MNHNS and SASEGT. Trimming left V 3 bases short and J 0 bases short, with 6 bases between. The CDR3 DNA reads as TGTGCCAGCAGTGAGCAGAGCTCCTACAATGAGCAGTTCTTC. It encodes CASSEQSSYNEQFF.

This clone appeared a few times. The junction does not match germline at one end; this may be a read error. The CDR3 region has the DNA TGTGCCAGCAGTTGGACCGGGGAGCAGTTCTTC. It yields the protein CASSWTGEQFF. The chain is built from TRBV10-3 and TRBJ2-1, with no clear D. Germline assignment: CDR1 ENHRY and CDR2 SYGVKD. The length of the CDR3 is 11 residues.

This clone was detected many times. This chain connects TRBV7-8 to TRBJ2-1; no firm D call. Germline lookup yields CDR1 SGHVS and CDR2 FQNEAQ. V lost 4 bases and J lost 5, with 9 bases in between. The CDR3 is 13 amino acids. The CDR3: CASSSPRDNEQFF. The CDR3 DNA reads TGTGCCAGCAGCTCCCCTCGGGACAATGAGCAGTTCTTC.

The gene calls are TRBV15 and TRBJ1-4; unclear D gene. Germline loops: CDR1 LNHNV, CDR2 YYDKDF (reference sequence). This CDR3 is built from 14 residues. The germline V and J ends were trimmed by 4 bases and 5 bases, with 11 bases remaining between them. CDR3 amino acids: CATSNGVYNEKLFF. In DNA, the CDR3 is TGTGCCACCAGCAACGGGGTATACAATGAAAAACTGTTTTTT.

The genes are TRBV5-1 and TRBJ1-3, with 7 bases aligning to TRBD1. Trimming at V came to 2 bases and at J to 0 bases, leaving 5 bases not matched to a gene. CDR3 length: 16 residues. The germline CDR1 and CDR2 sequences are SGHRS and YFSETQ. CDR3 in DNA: TGCGCCAGCAGCTTACAGGGGATTGTCTCTGGAAACACCATATATTTT. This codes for CASSLQGIVSGNTIYF.

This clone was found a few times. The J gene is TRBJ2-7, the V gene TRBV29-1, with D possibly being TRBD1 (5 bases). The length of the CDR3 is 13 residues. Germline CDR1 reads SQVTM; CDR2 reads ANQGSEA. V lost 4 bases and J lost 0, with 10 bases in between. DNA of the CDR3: TGCAGCGTTGGGACAATCACCTCCTACGAGCAGTACTTC. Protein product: CSVGTITSYEQYF.